These 22 T cell receptor beta chains were sequenced from one sample in a study of Ad26.COV2.S vaccination and SARS-CoV-2 variants. Assay: immunoSEQ multiplex PCR; the TCRdb copy retains only in-frame clones and omits some. Among roughly 300,000 clones listed, approximately 90% were seen once. The treatment is: over 15 received Ad26.COV2.S at low or high dose, single or two shots; about 5 received placebo; per-sample allocation not given. Sample collection was performed on day 63 after the first vaccine or placebo injection. Sample: peripheral blood, taken in a trial of Ad26.COV2.S vaccine versus placebo. All receptors come from a person aged 18-60 years who received the Ad26.COV2.S COVID-19 vaccine or a placebo.

The chain carries TRBV4-1 and TRBJ1-1; D might be TRBD1 (6 bases). Germline V gene lookup returns CDR1 MGHRA and CDR2 YSYEKL. This CDR3 region has 14 residues. V lost 4 bases, J lost 1 base, and 10 bases lay in between. This chain's CDR3 is CASSRPTGNTEAFF. In nucleotides, the CDR3 is TGCGCCAGCAGCCGACCGACAGGGAACACTGAAGCTTTCTTT.

The chain employs TRBV11-2 and TRBJ1-2; D gene unclear. V was trimmed by 0 bases and J by 8 bases, leaving 13 bases between them. Germline V gene sequence: CDR1 SGHAT, CDR2 FQNNGV. This CDR3 contains 14 residues. CDR3 sequence reads: CASSLDLGTGGYTF. The CDR3, as DNA: TGTGCCAGCAGCTTAGATCTTGGAACGGGAGGCTACACCTTC.

The J gene is TRBJ1-3, the V gene TRBV7-2; TRBD1 matches at 7 bases. Trimming cost V 10 bases and J 0 bases; bases outside gene matches: 6. Germline loops: CDR1 SGHTA, CDR2 FQGNSA. The CDR3 sequence is 14 residues long. CDR3 loop: CATDDRASGNTIYF. The CDR3 nucleotides read TGTGCCACCGATGACAGGGCCTCTGGAAACACCATATATTTT.

The chain employs TRBV5-5 and TRBJ2-3; the match to TRBD2 covers 11 bases. The CDR3 contains 18 residues. CDR1 SGHKS and CDR2 YYEKEE come from the germline V gene (reference sequence). J was trimmed by 2 bases and V by 0 bases; bases with no gene match: 8. CDR3 in DNA: TGTGCCAGCAGCTTGGGGGTCCGACTAGCGGGGAACACAGATACGCAGTATTTT. Translating gives CASSLGVRLAGNTDTQYF.

This chain uses TRBV5-1 with TRBJ2-7, with D possibly being TRBD1 (7 bases). Germline V gene sequence: CDR1 SGHRS, CDR2 YFSETQ. Trimming pared 4 bases from V and 3 bases from J, leaving 14 bases between. The CDR3 extends over 14 amino acids. CDR3 in amino acids: CASSPQGGVYEQYF. The CDR3 bases are TGCGCCAGCAGCCCCCAGGGGGGAGTCTACGAGCAGTACTTC. The entire variable domain, with the rest obtained from reference TRBV5-1 and TRBJ2-7, is as follows: KAGVTQTPRYLIKTRGQQVTLSCSPISGHRSVSWYQQTPGQGLQFLFEYFSETQRNKGNFPGRFSGRQFSNSRSEMNVSTLELGDSALYLCASSPQGGVYEQYFGPGTRLTVT.

The genes are TRBV28 and TRBJ2-3; 9 nucleotides match TRBD2. CDR3 length equals 19 residues. The junction had 23 bases not matched to a gene; V was cut back by 8 bases and J by 5 bases. Germline values: CDR1 MDHEN, CDR2 SYDVKM. CDR3 region: CASGIRLSKRGGGRDTQYF. The CDR3 DNA is TGTGCCAGCGGGATACGGCTGTCGAAACGCGGGGGGGGAAGAGATACGCAGTATTTT.

The CDR3 sequence is CATSDFDSYNEQFF. For the CDR3, the DNA is TGTGCCACCAGTGATTTCGACAGCTACAATGAGCAGTTCTTC. The rearrangement joins TRBV24-1 to TRBJ2-1; D possibly corresponds to TRBD1 (5 bases). The CDR3 runs to 14 residues. V lost 1 base and J 3 bases, leaving 6 bases between the germline ends. Germline loops: CDR1 KGHDR, CDR2 SFDVKD.

V is TRBV11-2 and J is TRBJ1-1; tentative D call: TRBD1 (6 bases). The CDR3 extends over 14 amino acids. Germline V gene lookup returns CDR1 SGHAT and CDR2 FQNNGV. Trimming stripped 3 bases from V and 3 bases from J, with 11 bases between. In DNA, the CDR3 is TGTGCCAGCAGCTTCCAGGGGCGGTACACTGAAGCTTTCTTT. Protein: CASSFQGRYTEAFF.

This clone occurred once. The gene calls are TRBV11-3 and TRBJ2-3; unclear D gene. The V and J ends lost 5 bases and 3 bases respectively, with 9 bases between them. Germline V gene sequence: CDR1 SGHNT, CDR2 YENEEA. The CDR3 sequence is 13 residues long. The CDR3 region is CASSPHTTDTQYF. The CDR3 region has the DNA TGTGCCAGCAGCCCCCACACGACAGATACGCAGTATTTT.

V usage is TRBV4-2 and J usage is TRBJ2-5; D could derive from TRBD1 or TRBD2 (5 bases each). Trimming left V 1 base short and J 2 bases short, with 14 bases between. The CDR3 runs to 16 residues. Germline V CDR1 and CDR2: LGHNA, YNFKEQ. In DNA, the CDR3 is TGTGCCAGCAGCCAAGGTGGAGAGGGGAATCAAGAGACCCAGTACTTC. Amino acid sequence: CASSQGGEGNQETQYF.

This clone was observed once. This chain links TRBV19 with TRBJ2-2; weak D call: TRBD1 (5 bases). V was cut by 0 bases and J by 9 bases, with 14 bases left in between. In germline, CDR1 is LNHDA, CDR2 SQIVND (reference sequence). The CDR3 loop spans 15 amino acids. The CDR3: CASSIEQGVRWELFF. The DNA of the CDR3 is TGTGCCAGTAGTATAGAGCAGGGTGTCCGGTGGGAGCTGTTTTTT.

This rearrangement joins TRBV9 to TRBJ2-5; 7 nucleotides line up with TRBD1. CDR1 is SGDLS, CDR2 YYNGEE, per germline. The CDR3 totals 15 residues. J gave up 5 bases and V 0 bases, and 7 bases lay outside the gene matches. CDR3 DNA: TGTGCCAGCAGCGTAGGAGGGGGCGGAATGGAGACCCAGTACTTC. Its protein is CASSVGGGGMETQYF.

In this sample, this clone turned up once. The rearrangement joins TRBV19 to TRBJ2-5; D might be TRBD1 or TRBD2, each matching 7 bases. The germline CDR1 and CDR2 sequences are LNHDA and SQIVND (reference sequence). The CDR3 loop spans 15 amino acids. The V end was cut by 1 base, the J end by 3 bases, with 12 bases between. The CDR3: CASSIGRGGKETQYF. The CDR3 DNA reads as TGTGCCAGTAGTATAGGCAGGGGGGGGAAAGAGACCCAGTACTTC.

CDR3 amino acids: CASSVDSGGPTDTQYF. The CDR3 DNA sequence: TGTGCCAGCAGCGTAGATAGCGGGGGCCCCACAGATACGCAGTATTTT. The chain combines TRBV9 with TRBJ2-3; 9 nucleotides match TRBD2. CDR1 is SGDLS, CDR2 YYNGEE, per germline. The CDR3 extends over 16 amino acids. V lost 0 bases and J lost 2; bases outside the gene matches: 4.

In the case of this clone: The DNA is left out, because the CDR3 cannot be placed on it with certainty; the CDR3 is given as TCRdb lists it. This chain links TRBV3-1 (or the pseudogene TRBV3-2) with TRBJ1-1. Germline V gene lookup returns CDR1 LGHDT and CDR2 YNNKEL (reference sequence). The CDR3 is 19 amino acids long, termini counted. The CDR3 sequence is CASSQKGTGRFFGDAEAFF.

V usage is TRBV4-2 and J usage is TRBJ1-4; no reliable D call. The CDR3 sequence is 16 residues long. V was shortened by 0 bases and J by 3 bases, with 11 bases between the two germline ends. Germline V gene lookup returns CDR1 LGHNA and CDR2 YNFKEQ. CDR3 amino acids: CASSQESGVANEKLFF. The CDR3, as DNA: TGTGCCAGCAGCCAAGAATCCGGGGTAGCTAATGAAAAACTGTTTTTT.

Only one count was recorded for this clone. The chain employs TRBV28 and TRBJ1-1, with a tentative D call TRBD1 (5 bases). CDR3 size: 16 residues. V was clipped by 2 bases and J by 6 bases, with 19 bases between them. Germline V gene sequence: CDR1 MDHEN, CDR2 SYDVKM. This chain's CDR3 is CASSLTPGRRDPEAFF. The CDR3 DNA is TGTGCCAGCAGTTTAACACCGGGACGGAGAGATCCTGAAGCTTTCTTT.

The chain employs TRBV7-9 and TRBJ2-1; TRBD2 matches 8 bases. Per the germline V gene, CDR1 is SEHNR and CDR2 is FQNEAQ (reference sequence). V was pared by 6 bases and J by 4 bases, with 8 bases of the junction left unmatched. The CDR3 consists of 15 residues. Here the CDR3 reads CASRPSGLNYNEQFF. CDR3 nucleotides: TGTGCCAGCAGACCTAGCGGGTTAAATTACAATGAGCAGTTCTTC.

The chain carries TRBV7-9 and TRBJ2-3; the match to TRBD2 covers 15 bases. The J segment lost 1 base and the V segment lost 3 bases, leaving 2 bases of the junction unmatched. Germline CDR1 and CDR2: SEHNR and FQNEAQ (reference sequence). The CDR3 has 17 amino acids. CDR3 amino acids: CASSLGLAGGRTDTQYF. DNA of the CDR3: TGTGCCAGCAGCTTGGGACTAGCGGGGGGTCGCACAGATACGCAGTATTTT.

This clone turned up a few times. CDR3 protein: CASSPTRGQGGPGELFF. DNA of the CDR3: TGTGCCAGCAGCCCTACACGGGGACAGGGGGGCCCCGGGGAGCTGTTTTTT. The chain joins TRBV6-2 or TRBV6-3 to TRBJ2-2; 11 nucleotides match TRBD1. The CDR3 is 17 residues long. Per the germline V gene, CDR1 is MNHEY and CDR2 is SVGEGT. V was clipped by 6 bases and J by 6 bases; unmatched bases: 12.

The sample holds one count of this clone. The gene calls are TRBV7-6 and TRBJ1-3; tentative D call: TRBD1 (5 bases). The CDR3 sequence is 16 residues long. CDR1 and CDR2 from the germline V gene are SGHVS and FNYEAQ. Trimming removed 1 base from V and 0 bases from J, with 10 bases in between. The CDR3: CASSLEAGNSGNTIYF. Written as DNA, the CDR3 is TGTGCCAGCAGCTTAGAGGCAGGGAACTCTGGAAACACCATATATTTT.

The V and J genes are TRBV9 and TRBJ2-3; TRBD2 agrees at 13 bases. V dropped 2 bases and J dropped 0; count of bases not matched to a gene: 9. The CDR3 sequence is 19 residues long. The germline V gene has CDR1 SGDLS and CDR2 YYNGEE. The CDR3 sequence: CASSVSGLAGDSSTDTQYF. CDR3 bases: TGTGCCAGCAGCGTTTCCGGACTAGCGGGGGACTCTAGCACAGATACGCAGTATTTT.